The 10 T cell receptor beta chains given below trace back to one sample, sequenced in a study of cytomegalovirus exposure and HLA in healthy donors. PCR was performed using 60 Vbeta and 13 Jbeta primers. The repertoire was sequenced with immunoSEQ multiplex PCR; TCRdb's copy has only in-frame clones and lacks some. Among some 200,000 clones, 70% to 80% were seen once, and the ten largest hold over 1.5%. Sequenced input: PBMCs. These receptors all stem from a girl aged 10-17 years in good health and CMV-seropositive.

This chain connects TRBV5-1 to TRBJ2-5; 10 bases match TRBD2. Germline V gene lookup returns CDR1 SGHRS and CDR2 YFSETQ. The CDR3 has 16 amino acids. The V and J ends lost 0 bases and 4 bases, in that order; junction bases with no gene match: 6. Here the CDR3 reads CASSLEAGGLRETQYF. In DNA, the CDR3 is TGCGCCAGCAGCTTGGAAGCGGGGGGGCTCCGAGAGACCCAGTACTTC.

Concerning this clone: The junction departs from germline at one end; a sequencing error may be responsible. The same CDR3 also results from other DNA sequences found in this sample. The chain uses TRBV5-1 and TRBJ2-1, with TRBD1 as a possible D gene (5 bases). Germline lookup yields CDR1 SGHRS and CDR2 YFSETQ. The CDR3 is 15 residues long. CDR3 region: CASSLRQSSYNEQFF. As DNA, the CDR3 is TGCGCCAGCAGCTTAAGACAGAGCTCCTACAATGAACAGTTCTTC.

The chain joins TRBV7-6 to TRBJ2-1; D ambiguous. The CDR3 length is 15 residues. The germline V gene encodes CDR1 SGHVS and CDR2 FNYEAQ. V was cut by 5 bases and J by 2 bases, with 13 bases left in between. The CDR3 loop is CASSPLEVPYNEQFF. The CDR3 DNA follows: TGTGCCAGCAGCCCACTCGAGGTTCCCTACAATGAGCAGTTCTTC.

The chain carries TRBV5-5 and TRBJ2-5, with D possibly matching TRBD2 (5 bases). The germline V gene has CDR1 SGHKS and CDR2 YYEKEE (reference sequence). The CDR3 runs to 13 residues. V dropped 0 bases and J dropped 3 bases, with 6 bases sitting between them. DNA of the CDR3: TGTGCCAGCAGCTTGGCGGGAAAAGAGACCCAGTACTTC. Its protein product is CASSLAGKETQYF.

The DNA of the CDR3 is TGTGCCGCGGGGTCCCTTGGGGAGCAGTACTTC. Amino acids: CAAGSLGEQYF. This chain links TRBV10-3 with TRBJ2-7, with D tentatively TRBD2 (6 bases). The CDR3 has 11 residues. Deletions cut 11 bases from V and 7 bases from J, with 15 bases between. Germline V lookup: CDR1 ENHRY, CDR2 SYGVKD.

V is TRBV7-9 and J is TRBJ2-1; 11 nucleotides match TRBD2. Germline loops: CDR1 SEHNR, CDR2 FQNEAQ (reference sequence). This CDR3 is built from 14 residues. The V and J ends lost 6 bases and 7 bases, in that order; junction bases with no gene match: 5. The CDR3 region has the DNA TGTGCCAGCAGACTAGCGGGGGCCGGAAATGAGCAGTTCTTC. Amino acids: CASRLAGAGNEQFF.

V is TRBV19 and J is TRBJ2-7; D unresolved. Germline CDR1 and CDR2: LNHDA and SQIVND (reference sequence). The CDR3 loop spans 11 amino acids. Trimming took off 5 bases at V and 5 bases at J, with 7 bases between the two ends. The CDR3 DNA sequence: TGTGCCAGTAGTTCGAGGAACGAGCAGTACTTC. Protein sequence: CASSSRNEQYF.

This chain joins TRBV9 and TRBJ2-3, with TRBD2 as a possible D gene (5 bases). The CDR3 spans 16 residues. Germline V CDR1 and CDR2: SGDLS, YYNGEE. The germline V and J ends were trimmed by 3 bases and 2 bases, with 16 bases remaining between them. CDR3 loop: CASSADWTITTDTQYF. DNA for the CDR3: TGTGCCAGCAGCGCGGACTGGACCATTACCACAGATACGCAGTATTTT.

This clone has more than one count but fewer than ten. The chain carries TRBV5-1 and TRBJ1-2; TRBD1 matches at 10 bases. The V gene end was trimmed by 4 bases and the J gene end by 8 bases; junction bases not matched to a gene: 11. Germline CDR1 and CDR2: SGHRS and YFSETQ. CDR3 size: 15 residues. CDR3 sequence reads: CASSHTGTGALGYTF. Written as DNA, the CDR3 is TGCGCCAGCAGCCATACCGGGACAGGGGCATTAGGCTACACCTTC.

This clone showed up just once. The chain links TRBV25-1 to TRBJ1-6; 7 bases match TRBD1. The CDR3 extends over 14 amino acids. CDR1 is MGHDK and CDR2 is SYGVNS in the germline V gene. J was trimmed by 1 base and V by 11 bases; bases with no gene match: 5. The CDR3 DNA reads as TGTGCCGTTCCCAGGGGGTCCTATAATTCACCCCTCCACTTT. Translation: CAVPRGSYNSPLHF.